The clone carrying this TCR beta chain was recorded at least ten times. Antigen unknown. Germline values: CDR1 SEHNR, CDR2 FQNEAQ (reference sequence). The CDR3 is made up of 14 amino acids. Trimming removed 5 bases from V and 3 bases from J, with 12 bases in between. The data derive from a study of response to subunit inactivated influenza vaccine. Study observations and caveats: Each seasonal flu vaccination may recruit only limited new T cells, authors suggested.

TCRdb used MiXCR to reprocess the RT-PCR reads, holding one entry per CDR3 protein. The table has about 700,000 distinct CDR3 sequences, approximately 14% seen once. This TCR was recovered from a man in his forties or fifties who received an inactivated influenza vaccine. The rearrangement joins TRBV7-9 to TRBJ2-3, with D maybe TRBD2 (5 bases). Material: PBMCs from blood, obtained about 14 days before vaccination. CDR3 sequence reads: CASSPGLRTDTQYF. The DNA of the CDR3 is TGTGCCAGCAGCCCCGGACTGAGGACAGATACGCAGTATTTT.